The rows below give T cell receptor beta chains drawn from one sample of a study of cytomegalovirus exposure and HLA in healthy donors. Assay: immunoSEQ multiplex PCR; the TCRdb copy retains only in-frame clones and omits some. In the table there are under 130,000 clones, more than 70% of which are singletons. Sequencing was done on a sample of PBMCs. All receptors derive from a man aged 25 to 40 in good health and CMV-seronegative. The CDR3 runs from the conserved cysteine through the conserved F or W. D genes are given only for firm matches. Only part of the rows carry a size: once, few, many, or a class if the clone is expanded.

j_gene | abundance | v_gene | d_gene | CDR3aa | CDR3nt
TRBJ1-5 | . | TRBV28 | TRBD1 | CASSPPLTGTNQPQHF | TGTGCCAGCAGTCCCCCCTTGACAGGGACCAATCAGCCCCAGCATTTT
TRBJ2-7 | few | TRBV4-1 | . | CASSQESGYSYEQYF | TGCGCCAGCAGCCAGGAAAGCGGGTACTCCTACGAGCAGTACTTC
TRBJ2-7 | few | TRBV29-1 | . | CSVRTLPHEQYF | TGCAGCGTTCGGACTCTGCCCCACGAGCAGTACTTC
TRBJ2-4 | . | TRBV11-2 | TRBD1 | CASSSGYDRGAKNIQYF | TGTGCCAGCAGCTCGGGATATGACAGGGGAGCCAAAAACATTCAGTACTTC
TRBJ1-2 | . | TRBV28 | . | CASSIPGLPGGYTF | TGTGCCAGCAGTATTCCGGGACTCCCGGGCGGCTACACCTTC
TRBJ2-3 | . | TRBV18 | TRBD2 | CASSRRASGRTDTQYF | TGTGCCAGCTCCCGAAGGGCTAGCGGACGCACGGATACGCAGTATTTT
TRBJ1-1 | . | TRBV29-1 | . | CSVAADTVNTEAFF | TGCAGCGTAGCGGCGGATACCGTGAACACTGAAGCTTTCTTT
TRBJ2-1 | . | TRBV5-1 | TRBD2 | CVSSSGTSENNEQFF | TGCGTCAGCAGCTCGGGGACTAGCGAAAACAATGAGCAGTTCTTC
TRBJ2-5 | . | TRBV11-2 | . | CASSLEPGEETQYF | TGTGCCAGCAGCTTGGAACCAGGGGAAGAGACCCAGTACTTC
TRBJ1-2 | few | TRBV7-2 | TRBD1 | CASSLEGRGHDYTF | TGTGCCAGCAGCTTAGAGGGCAGGGGGCACGACTACACCTTC
TRBJ1-5 | few | TRBV4-1 | . | CASSQENQYQPQHF | TGCGCCAGCAGCCAAGAGAATCAGTATCAGCCCCAGCATTTT
TRBJ2-1 | . | TRBV7-2 | TRBD2 | CASSAGTSEYNEQFF | TGTGCCAGCAGCGCCGGCACTAGCGAATACAATGAGCAGTTCTTC
TRBJ1-5 | . | TRBV30 | TRBD1 | CAWSGQGRNQPQHF | TGTGCCTGGAGTGGACAGGGGAGAAATCAGCCCCAGCATTTT
TRBJ1-4 | . | TRBV9 | TRBD1 | CASSPGQGEEKLFF | TGTGCCAGCAGCCCGGGACAGGGAGAGGAAAAACTGTTTTTT
TRBJ1-2 | . | TRBV19 | . | CASSIRGLGYGYTF | TGTGCCAGTAGTATACGGGGGTTGGGCTATGGCTACACCTTC
TRBJ2-1 | . | TRBV7-2 | TRBD1 | CASSVGQGGYNEQFF | TGTGCCAGCAGCGTAGGACAGGGGGGCTACAATGAGCAGTTCTTC
TRBJ2-7 | few | TRBV7-9 | TRBD1 | CASGGQLISYEQYF | TGTGCCAGCGGGGGACAGCTTATTTCCTACGAGCAGTACTTC
TRBJ1-1 | few | TRBV5-1 | . | CASSFEQVNTEAFF | TGCGCCAGCAGCTTCGAACAGGTGAACACTGAAGCTTTCTTT
TRBJ1-5 | . | TRBV10-3 | TRBD1 | CAISELTGQNQPQHF | TGTGCCATCAGTGAGTTGACAGGGCAAAATCAGCCCCAGCATTTT
TRBJ1-2 | . | TRBV28 | . | CASSPGEGIGGSYTF | TGTGCCAGCAGCCCCGGAGAGGGAATTGGTGGTTCGTACACCTTC
TRBJ2-7 | . | TRBV7-3 | TRBD1 | CASSPGTGDEQYF | TGTGCCAGCAGCCCCGGGACAGGGGACGAGCAGTACTTC
TRBJ2-5 | . | TRBV6-6 | TRBD2 | CASSGTSGGAGETQYF | TGTGCCAGCAGTGGGACTAGCGGGGGGGCTGGTGAGACCCAGTACTTC
TRBJ1-1 | . | TRBV7-6 | TRBD1 | CASSTQGGIAEAFF | TGTGCCAGCAGCACCCAAGGGGGCATCGCTGAAGCTTTCTTT
TRBJ2-7 | . | TRBV11-3 | TRBD1 | CASSIGQGAYEQYF | TGTGCCAGCAGCATTGGACAGGGCGCCTACGAGCAGTACTTC
TRBJ1-1 | once | TRBV7-3 | TRBD1 | CASSYDGDRMYTEAFF | TGTGCCAGCAGCTATGACGGGGACAGGATGTACACTGAAGCTTTCTTT
TRBJ2-5 | . | TRBV5-4 | TRBD1 | CASRLPPGQGDETQYF | TGTGCCAGCAGATTGCCGCCGGGACAGGGGGACGAGACCCAGTACTTC
TRBJ2-3 | . | TRBV5-1 | . | CASSLFPTSTDTQYF | TGCGCCAGCAGCTTGTTCCCCACTAGCACAGATACGCAGTATTTT
TRBJ2-7 | . | TRBV6-5 | TRBD2 | CASNSIGGGEQYF | TGTGCCAGCAATTCGATTGGCGGGGGCGAGCAGTACTTC
TRBJ2-3 | . | TRBV5-1 | . | CASSLEGLLLADTQYF | TGCGCCAGCAGCTTGGAGGGACTCCTCCTCGCAGATACGCAGTATTTT
TRBJ2-2 | . | TRBV30 | . | CAWSVSLKNTGELFF | TGTGCCTGGAGTGTATCCCTAAAGAACACCGGGGAGCTGTTTTTT
TRBJ2-1 | . | TRBV7-3 | . | CASSSLATGEQFF | TGTGCCAGCAGCTCGCTAGCGACAGGGGAGCAGTTCTTC
TRBJ1-1 | . | TRBV9 | TRBD1 | CASSFRGKGARVTEAFF | TGTGCCAGCAGCTTCCGGGGGAAGGGGGCGAGGGTGACTGAAGCTTTCTTT
TRBJ2-4 | . | TRBV4-1 | TRBD1 | CASSLNLVGQGKNIQYF | TGCGCCAGCAGCCTCAACCTAGTAGGACAGGGCAAAAACATTCAGTACTTC
TRBJ2-2 | . | TRBV19 | . | CASSLVGNTGELFF | TGTGCCAGTAGTCTCGTCGGGAACACCGGGGAGCTGTTTTTT
TRBJ2-7 | . | TRBV5-1 | TRBD1 | CASSETGGAVMKQYF | TGCGCCAGCAGCGAAACAGGGGGCGCGGTAATGAAGCAGTACTTC
TRBJ2-3 | once | TRBV29-1 | TRBD2 | CSVEGLAGTDTQYF | TGCAGCGTTGAAGGACTAGCGGGCACAGATACGCAGTATTTT
TRBJ1-5 | . | TRBV4-3 | TRBD1 | CASSQTGDQPQHF | TGCGCCAGCAGCCAAACAGGGGATCAGCCCCAGCATTTT
TRBJ1-2 | . | TRBV2 | . | CASSDGTHGYTF | TGTGCCAGCAGTGATGGCACCCATGGCTACACCTTC
TRBJ1-2 | . | TRBV10-3 | TRBD1 | CAIKDRGSYGYTF | TGTGCCATCAAGGACAGGGGGAGCTATGGCTACACCTTC
TRBJ2-4 | . | TRBV10-3 | . | CAISESEIQYF | TGTGCCATCAGTGAGTCGGAGATCCAGTACTTC
TRBJ2-3 | few | TRBV7-9 | . | CASSFNIGTDTQYF | TGTGCCAGCAGCTTCAACATTGGCACAGATACGCAGTATTTT
TRBJ1-5 | . | TRBV7-7 | . | CASSLGFRSNQPQHF | TGTGCCAGCAGCTTAGGGTTTCGGAGCAATCAGCCCCAGCATTTT
TRBJ2-5 | . | TRBV28 | . | CASTAGLGLQETQYF | TGTGCCAGCACCGCTGGGTTGGGCCTACAAGAGACCCAGTACTTC
TRBJ2-3 | . | TRBV20-1 | TRBD2 | CSGAGTDTQYF | TGCAGTGGAGCGGGGACAGATACGCAGTATTTT
TRBJ1-2 | . | TRBV29-1 | . | CSGRDGTPYGYTF | TGCAGCGGACGTGACGGGACACCTTATGGCTACACCTTC
TRBJ2-2 | . | TRBV5-1 | . | CASSSHGQGGTGELFF | TGCGCCAGCAGCTCCCACGGACAGGGAGGGACCGGGGAGCTGTTTTTT
TRBJ2-3 | . | TRBV19 | . | CASTLHSETDTQYF | TGTGCCAGTACCTTACATAGCGAGACAGATACGCAGTATTTT
TRBJ2-2 | . | TRBV5-1 | . | CASSFSGYGTGELFF | TGCGCCAGCAGCTTTTCGGGATATGGCACCGGGGAGCTGTTTTTT